This T cell receptor (beta chain) is from a study of blood T cell repertoires in COVID-19. Study as a whole: The cDNA or gDNA used as material had been derived from T cells, B-cell-depleted T cells, or PBMCs.

As originally analysed: Reference gene primer amplification yielded estimated nucleated cell counts. The table came from immunoSEQ multiplex PCR; TCRdb's copy has only in-frame clones and leaves some out. V and J calls plus clone size are reproduced from that table; the DNA served to infer D and trimming. The sample yields 150,000 to 200,000 clones, roughly 89% seen once. V was clipped by 5 bases and J by 3 bases; unmatched bases: 7. The CDR3 sequence is 16 residues long. The germline CDR1 and CDR2 sequences are SGHTA and FQGNSA. Sequenced input: peripheral blood. This sequence originates from a man in his late teens or twenties with active or convalescent COVID-19. This chain joins TRBV7-2 and TRBJ2-1; 10 positions agree with TRBD2. In DNA form, the CDR3 reads TGTGCCAGCAGCACGTCTAGCGGGAGCCGCTACAATGAGCAGTTCTTC. This translates into CASSTSSGSRYNEQFF.